The rows below give T cell receptor beta chains drawn from one sample of a study of blood T cell repertoires in COVID-19. Measured with immunoSEQ multiplex PCR; TCRdb has only the in-frame clones, and not every one. The sample carries about 37,000 clones, under 90% recorded once. Sequenced sample: peripheral blood. The receptors come from a human donor in a cohort sampled during active COVID-19. Both conserved end residues are part of each CDR3. The order of the fields is J gene, V gene, D gene, clone size, CDR3 DNA, CDR3 protein. A D gene is named only where the DNA matches it firmly. Clone size, where shown, is once, few, many, or a class for clones that have expanded.

TRBJ1-6	TRBV2	.	.	TGTGCCAGCAGTGAAGGTTCGCGGCTGGAGAATTCACCCCTCCACTTT	CASSEGSRLENSPLHF
TRBJ1-3	TRBV5-6	.	.	TGTGCCAGCAGCTTCTTGGGCCAAGGGGCGCGAAACACCATATATTTT	CASSFLGQGARNTIYF
TRBJ2-5	TRBV2	.	.	TGTGCCAGCTTGGCAGGGCTTGTAGAGACCCAGTACTTC	CASLAGLVETQYF
TRBJ2-1	TRBV4-3	TRBD2	.	TGCGCCAGCAGCCCTCGACTAGCGGGAGACTTTTACAATGAGCAGTTCTTC	CASSPRLAGDFYNEQFF
TRBJ2-5	TRBV3-1/TRBV3-2	.	.	TGTGCCAGCAGCCAAGATCGCCTAGCGTCGATCGGGACCCAGTACTTC	CASSQDRLASIGTQYF
TRBJ2-5	TRBV9	TRBD2	.	TGTGCCAGCAGCCCTGGGGGGGGAGGAGAGACCCAGTACTTC	CASSPGGGGETQYF
TRBJ2-5	TRBV6-7	TRBD1	.	TGTGCCAGCAGGTCCGAAAAGGGACAGGGTCCCGGGGAGCAGTACTTC	CASRSEKGQGPGEQYF
TRBJ1-5	TRBV2	.	.	TGTGCCAGCAGTGGTGAAGAGGATCAGCCCCAGCATTTT	CASSGEEDQPQHF
TRBJ2-1	TRBV6-6	.	.	TGTGCCAGCAGTTACTCTAGTTACAATGAGCAGTTCTTC	CASSYSSYNEQFF
TRBJ1-2	TRBV30	.	.	TGTGCCTGGAGTGTTTCAGGAGGGTGGGGGAATGGCTACACCTTC	CAWSVSGGWGNGYTF
TRBJ1-4	TRBV7-2	.	.	TGTGCCAGCAGCTCCAAAGGCGGGGGTCTGGGTGAAAAACTGTTTTTT	CASSSKGGGLGEKLFF
TRBJ1-1	TRBV6-5	TRBD1	.	TGTGCCAGCAGTTACGGGGGACAGACGACCACTGAAGCTTTCTTT	CASSYGGQTTTEAFF
TRBJ2-1	TRBV18	.	.	TGTGCCAGCTCACCACCAGGAGACCTATACAATGAGCAGTTCTTC	CASSPPGDLYNEQFF
TRBJ2-1	TRBV3-1/TRBV3-2	TRBD2	.	TGTGCCAGCAGCCAGACAGCGGGGGGGCGGAATGAGCAGTTCTTC	CASSQTAGGRNEQFF
TRBJ2-7	TRBV6-5	.	once	TGTGCCAGCATGCAGTACGAGCAGTACTTC	CASMQYEQYF
TRBJ2-5	TRBV5-1	.	.	TGCGCCAGCAGCTTGGTGGGCAGTGTGGAGACCCAGTACTTC	CASSLVGSVETQYF
TRBJ1-6	TRBV5-6	TRBD1	.	TGTGCCAGCAGCCGGGGGACAGGGGGGAGGAATTCACCCCTCCACTTT	CASSRGTGGRNSPLHF
TRBJ2-7	TRBV18	.	.	TGTGCCAGCTCACCTAATAGACAGGCCCTCTCCTACGAGCAGTACTTC	CASSPNRQALSYEQYF
TRBJ1-2	TRBV19	TRBD1	.	TGTGCCAGTAGTCCGGGTGGGGGACAGAACTATGGCTACACCTTC	CASSPGGGQNYGYTF
TRBJ2-3	TRBV9	TRBD2	.	TGTGCCAGCAGCCCGAACGGTCTCGGGAGGGATACGCAGTATTTT	CASSPNGLGRDTQYF
TRBJ2-2	TRBV24-1	TRBD1	once	TGTGCCACCAGTGATCCTGGACAGGGGGCGATCACCGGGGAGCTGTTTTTT	CATSDPGQGAITGELFF
TRBJ2-1	TRBV15	.	.	TGTGCCACCAGCAGACCCCTGGCCAGCGGGAATGAGCAGTTCTTC	CATSRPLASGNEQFF
TRBJ1-4	TRBV5-1	TRBD1	.	TGCGCCAGCAGCTTGGAGGGACAGGGGCCTAATGAAAAACTGTTTTTT	CASSLEGQGPNEKLFF
TRBJ2-7	TRBV11-2	.	.	TGTGCCAGCAGCCCCCTTGCCCTCCCGGGCGAGCAGTACTTC	CASSPLALPGEQYF
TRBJ1-3	TRBV27	TRBD1	.	TGTGCCAGCTGGCCCCGGTCGACAGGGGGGGGAAACACCATATATTTT	CASWPRSTGGGNTIYF
TRBJ2-1	TRBV19	.	.	TGTGCCAGTAGTATTGTTGGGCCTATCGGTAGTCGAAATGAGCAGTTCTTC	CASSIVGPIGSRNEQFF
TRBJ1-3	TRBV3-1/TRBV3-2	.	once	TGTGCCAGCAGCCAAGATCGATGGGCGCCGAACACCATATATTTT	CASSQDRWAPNTIYF
TRBJ2-7	TRBV7-2	TRBD2	.	TGTGCCAGCAGCCGGGGGACTAGCGGCAACTCCTACGAGCAGTACTTC	CASSRGTSGNSYEQYF
TRBJ2-7	TRBV28	TRBD2	.	TGTGCCAGCAGCTTGCCGCGTTTGCTAGCGGACTCCTACGAGCAGTACTTC	CASSLPRLLADSYEQYF
TRBJ2-7	TRBV7-9	.	few	TGTGCCAGCAGCCCCGAGGGGGGGGACGAGCAGTACTTC	CASSPEGGDEQYF
TRBJ1-1	TRBV6-1	TRBD1	.	TGTGCCAGCAGTGAGGACAGGGGGGACACTGAAGCTTTCTTT	CASSEDRGDTEAFF
TRBJ2-5	TRBV9	.	.	TGTGCCAGCAGCCCGGTGACTAGTCCAGAGGCCCAGTACTTC	CASSPVTSPEAQYF
TRBJ2-7	TRBV10-3	.	.	TGTGCCATCAGTGTGTATTTGGACAGTGAAACCTACGAGCAGTACTTC	CAISVYLDSETYEQYF
TRBJ2-1	TRBV24-1	TRBD2	.	TGTGCCACCAGTGGTCGGACTAGCGGGGGGGCCCGAGGAAATGAGCAGTTCTTC	CATSGRTSGGARGNEQFF
TRBJ2-1	TRBV5-1	TRBD2	.	TGCGCCAGCAGGCCGGGACTAGCGGACTACAATGAGCAGTTCTTC	CASRPGLADYNEQFF
TRBJ1-1	TRBV15	TRBD1	.	TGTGCCACCAGCAGAGATGGAGGACAGGGGGACACTGAAGCTTTCTTT	CATSRDGGQGDTEAFF
TRBJ2-3	TRBV5-1	TRBD1	once	TGCGCCAGCAGCTCAGGGACAGGGGATAACACAGATACGCAGTATTTT	CASSSGTGDNTDTQYF
TRBJ2-7	TRBV4-1	TRBD2	once	TGCGCCAGCAGCCCAGATGCTAGCGGTTCCTACGAGCAGTACTTC	CASSPDASGSYEQYF
TRBJ2-5	TRBV5-1	TRBD1	once	TGCGCCAGCAGCGCCGGACAGGGAGAGACCCAGTACTTC	CASSAGQGETQYF
TRBJ1-4	TRBV28	TRBD1	.	TGTGCCAGCAGTTCTGGACAGGGGGCCTACCAGGCTAATGAAAAACTGTTTTTT	CASSSGQGAYQANEKLFF